The subject of this entry is one T cell receptor (beta chain). It has no known antigen specificity. The input lacks base qualities; no much larger clone sits a single base away. V is trimmed back by 6 bases and J by 4 bases, and the junction contains 7 bases that no gene match accounts for. CDR1 and CDR2 are drawn from the germline V gene: SGHNT, YENEEA. Reading from cysteine to phenylalanine, the CDR3 counts 14 amino acids. Only the CDR3 part of the read is kept: 42 bases, read in frame from the first base. The data belong to a study of T cells in localized non-small cell lung cancer (TCRdb year 2020). Turning to the overall study: The study examined T cell repertoires in roughly 240 patients with early-stage NSCLC and compared tumors with uninvolved tumor-adjacent lungs. The cohort comprised approximately 240 treatment-naïve NSCLC patients with resected, localized lung tumors. The mean age of the NSCLC patients was about 70 years, with 130 or so men and around 100 women. What the work shows at the level of the full study, not this receptor alone: Uninvolved tumor-adjacent lung showed the highest T cell clonality, higher than tumor, which suggests more focused antigenic responses in the uninvolved tumor-adjacent lung. Higher T cell density in blood was associated with longer overall survival, whereas higher clonality in adjacent lung was associated with shorter survival. A median of roughly 60 of the top 100 tumor clones were detected in paired uninvolved adjacent lung, and some 29 of these tumor clones were also found among the top 100 clones of the paired uninvolved adjacent lung. Because multi-region tumor sequencing was not done, intratumor heterogeneity could not be ruled out. Because of the exploratory design, TCR variables were selected using unadjusted p-values without false-discovery rate correction.

TCR beta CDR3 regions were sequenced from DNA using the immunoSEQ Assay. The paper's processing steps were these. To compute T cell density, TCR beta template counts were normalized to usable DNA, which was estimated by amplifying housekeeping genes. Using the preseqR package, richness was estimated by extrapolating to 120,000 templates for tissue samples and 400,000 templates for PBMC samples. Clonality was defined by subtracting Pielou's evenness from one. Tissue-enriched TCRs were identified by differential abundance testing using productive amino-acid clonotypes, minimum total count 5 and alpha 0.1. The Jaccard Index and the Morisita Overlap Index were used to measure repertoire overlap between compartments. GLIPH clustered TCR beta CDR3s with public tetramer-defined viral CDR3s; viral motifs required at least three viral sequences plus V-gene enrichment. The immuneACCESS repertoire file appears here via TCRdb, limited to in-frame rearrangements. These files lack a portion of the clones; in checked studies, under half of the deficit traces to unresolved V genes, and the cause of the others is not known. That table is the source of V, J and clone size, and D and trimming were worked out from the DNA. This sample gives about 1,700 clones in total; around 21% of them show up just once. The top ten constitute 10% to 15% of the sample.

At diagnosis, tumor, uninvolved tumor-adjacent lung and peripheral blood were collected and then preserved as a mix of FFPE and fresh-frozen material. The chain uses TRBV11-3 and TRBJ1-1, with 8 junctional bases fitting TRBD1. Source: lung tumor tissue, taken before any cancer treatment. This clonotype originated in a man between 35 and 75 years old with stage III lung adenocarcinoma. In nucleotides, the sequence is TGTGCCAGCAGTATTTCGACAGGGGTCACTGAAGCTTTCTTT. The encoded protein is CASSISTGVTEAFF.